One sample yielded the 28 T cell receptor beta chains listed below, sequenced in a study of T cell changes during pregnancy in multiple sclerosis. Generated by immunoSEQ multiplex PCR, the TCRdb table keeps only in-frame clones and is missing some. The table shows approximately 89,000 clones, with nearly 95% occurring only once. Source: peripheral blood, taken after pregnancy. These receptors were collected from a female donor in good health, enrolled as a control in a pregnancy study.

In its sample, this clone was seen once. The rearrangement links TRBV6-6 to TRBJ1-3; the D is unclear. Germline V gene sequence: CDR1 MNHNY, CDR2 SVGAGI (reference sequence). The CDR3 loop spans 12 amino acids. Between the trimmed V and J ends, which lost 4 bases and 7 bases, there was a span of 8 bases. The CDR3 region has the DNA TGTGCCAGCAGTTTGAAGGAGAACACCATATATTTT. This encodes CASSLKENTIYF.

CDR3 amino acids: CASSYLDRGRDEQYF. DNA of the CDR3: TGTGCCAGCAGTTACTTAGACAGGGGGCGCGACGAGCAGTACTTC. The V call is TRBV6-6, the J call TRBJ2-7, with TRBD1 matching 10 bases. The CDR3 length is 15 residues. V shed 1 base and J 5 bases; nucleotides not matched to a gene: 5. The germline CDR1 and CDR2 sequences are MNHNY and SVGAGI (reference sequence).

The chain carries TRBV27 and TRBJ1-1; TRBD1 is a possible D gene (5 bases). The CDR3 consists of 13 residues. CDR1 and CDR2 (germline): MNHEY, SMNVEV (reference sequence). V was clipped by 2 bases and J by 1 base, with 5 bases between them. The CDR3 protein is CASSLTGNTEAFF. DNA for the CDR3: TGTGCCAGCAGTTTAACAGGGAACACTGAAGCTTTCTTT.

V gene TRBV6-5 combines with J gene TRBJ1-1; 8 bases map to TRBD1. Trimming removed 0 bases from V and 5 bases from J; junction bases left unmatched: 2. This CDR3 has 14 amino acids. CDR1 and CDR2 (germline): MNHEY, SVGAGI. The CDR3 nucleotides read TGTGCCAGCAGTTACTCACAGGGGGGGACTGAAGCTTTCTTT. Translating it yields CASSYSQGGTEAFF.

This clone was observed once. The chain employs TRBV15 and TRBJ2-7; TRBD1 matches 7 bases. This CDR3 comprises 13 residues. Germline V CDR1 and CDR2: LNHNV, YYDKDF (reference sequence). V gave up 3 bases and J gave up 12 bases; unmatched junction bases: 11. The chain's CDR3 is CATSRDPGTVTYF. The CDR3 region has the DNA TGTGCCACCAGCAGGGACCCAGGGACAGTGACGTACTTC.

The V call is TRBV28, the J call TRBJ1-5; 10 bases align to TRBD1. Trimming took 7 bases from V and 1 from J; bases not matched to a gene: 7. The CDR3 is 16 amino acids. Germline V gene sequence: CDR1 MDHEN, CDR2 SYDVKM. CDR3 protein: CASTKGDRGSNQPQHF. As DNA, the CDR3 is TGTGCCAGCACCAAGGGGGACAGGGGAAGCAATCAGCCCCAGCATTTT.

This clone was picked up a small number of times. The V call is TRBV9, the J call TRBJ1-1; D perhaps matches TRBD1 (6 bases). The CDR3 sequence is 13 residues long. The V and J ends lost 3 bases and 1 base respectively, with 7 bases between them. CDR1 is SGDLS, CDR2 YYNGEE, per germline. The CDR3 spells CASSATGNTEAFF. The CDR3 DNA follows: TGTGCCAGCAGCGCGACAGGGAACACTGAAGCTTTCTTT.

CDR3 sequence: CASRARDFYNEQFF. The CDR3 region has the DNA TGTGCCAGCAGAGCCCGGGACTTCTACAATGAGCAGTTCTTC. The gene calls are TRBV6-1 and TRBJ2-1; weak D call: TRBD2 (6 bases). Trimming removed 6 bases from V and 3 bases from J, with 12 bases in between. CDR1 and CDR2 from the germline V gene are MNHNS and SASEGT. The CDR3 covers 14 residues.

The chain links TRBV5-4 to TRBJ2-5, with TRBD1 matching over 8 bases. J gave up 5 bases and V 4 bases, and 7 bases lay outside the gene matches. There are 14 residues in the CDR3. Germline CDR1 reads SGHNT; CDR2 reads YYREEE (reference sequence). Written as DNA, the CDR3 is TGTGCCAGCAGCCTAGGACAGGGAAGTGAGACCCAGTACTTC. Protein: CASSLGQGSETQYF.

The rearrangement uses TRBV2 and TRBJ1-1, with 9 bases identical to TRBD1. Germline V lookup: CDR1 SNHLY, CDR2 FYNNEI. This CDR3 is built from 14 residues. The J segment lost 7 bases and the V segment lost 7 bases, leaving 10 bases of the junction unmatched. The CDR3 DNA reads as TGTGCCAGCACCCACAGGGGGCAAGAGTTTGAAGCTTTCTTT. As protein: CASTHRGQEFEAFF.

The chain has TRBV28 and TRBJ2-7; 8 positions agree with TRBD2. The V gene end was trimmed by 5 bases and the J gene end by 4 bases; junction bases not matched to a gene: 10. Germline V gene data show CDR1 as MDHEN and CDR2 as SYDVKM. The CDR3 is 15 amino acids. DNA of the CDR3: TGTGCCAGCAGTCACCTAACCTCGGGGGGGTACGAGCAGTACTTC. Protein product: CASSHLTSGGYEQYF. Together with reference TRBV28 and TRBJ2-7, the CDR3 gives the full variable domain: DVKVTQSSRYLVKRTGEKVFLECVQDMDHENMFWYRQDPGLGLRLIYFSYDVKMKEKGDIPEGYSVSREKKERFSLILESASTNQTSMYLCASSHLTSGGYEQYFGPGTRLTVT.

The rearrangement uses TRBV5-1 and TRBJ2-3, with 7 positions matching TRBD2. The CDR3 has 16 amino acids. Germline V gene lookup returns CDR1 SGHRS and CDR2 YFSETQ. Trimming at V came to 4 bases and at J to 3 bases, leaving 11 bases not matched to a gene. The CDR3 sequence is CASSPGGGMITDTQYF. The CDR3, as DNA: TGCGCCAGCAGCCCTGGGGGAGGGATGATAACAGATACGCAGTATTTT.

The chain links TRBV5-8 to TRBJ2-1; 7 nucleotides match TRBD2. In germline, CDR1 is SGHTS, CDR2 YDEGEE. V was pared by 1 base and J by 5 bases, with 9 bases of the junction left unmatched. The CDR3 covers 16 residues. CDR3 protein: CASSLSLAELNNEQFF. CDR3 DNA sequence: TGTGCCAGCAGCTTGAGCCTAGCGGAACTGAACAATGAGCAGTTCTTC.

DNA of the CDR3: TGCGCCAGCAGCCCCGCCGGGACTAGCGGGAGGGGTACTTCTTCTGAGCAGTTCTTC. Residues: CASSPAGTSGRGTSSEQFF. This chain links TRBV4-1 with TRBJ2-1; 16 bases agree with TRBD2. V gave up 4 bases and J gave up 9 bases; unmatched junction bases: 15. The V gene's germline CDR1 is MGHRA and CDR2 YSYEKL. The CDR3 spans 19 residues.

The V and J genes are TRBV5-1 and TRBJ2-7; 7 bases are a match to TRBD2. Trimming took 0 bases from V and 5 from J; bases not matched to a gene: 11. The germline CDR1 and CDR2 sequences are SGHRS and YFSETQ. This CDR3 region has 16 residues. CDR3 residues: CASSLAPAAGVNEQYF. The CDR3 DNA reads as TGCGCCAGCAGCTTGGCCCCGGCGGCGGGAGTGAACGAGCAGTACTTC.

The J gene is TRBJ1-1, the V gene TRBV5-1; D not certain. V lost 1 base and J 0 bases, leaving 7 bases between the germline ends. The V gene's germline CDR1 is SGHRS and CDR2 YFSETQ. The CDR3 sequence is 14 residues long. The CDR3 region has the DNA TGCGCCAGCAGCTTGACTTACTTGAACACTGAAGCTTTCTTT. Its protein product is CASSLTYLNTEAFF. Based on the CDR3 plus reference TRBV5-1 and TRBJ1-1, the full variable domain is KAGVTQTPRYLIKTRGQQVTLSCSPISGHRSVSWYQQTPGQGLQFLFEYFSETQRNKGNFPGRFSGRQFSNSRSEMNVSTLELGDSALYLCASSLTYLNTEAFFGQGTRLTVV.

The chain employs TRBV27 and TRBJ2-1, with 7 nucleotides matching TRBD2. Trimming cost V 0 bases and J 6 bases; bases outside gene matches: 8. CDR1 MNHEY and CDR2 SMNVEV come from the germline V gene (reference sequence). This CDR3 contains 16 residues. The CDR3 region is CASSLSKVGGINEQFF. The DNA of the CDR3 is TGTGCCAGCAGTTTATCGAAGGTGGGGGGGATCAATGAGCAGTTCTTC.

The genes are TRBV10-3 and TRBJ2-7; 16 nucleotides agree with TRBD2. Unmatched junction bases numbered 12, after V lost 4 bases and J lost 6 bases. CDR1 is ENHRY, CDR2 SYGVKD, per germline. The CDR3 totals 18 residues. The CDR3 sequence is CAISGSGTSGRGLREQYF. In nucleotides, the CDR3 is TGTGCCATCAGTGGCTCCGGGACTAGCGGGAGGGGGCTACGCGAGCAGTACTTC.

In its sample, this clone was seen once. The V gene is TRBV5-1, the J gene TRBJ2-7, with unresolved D. V was shortened by 1 base and J by 9 bases, with 11 bases between the two germline ends. Germline lookup yields CDR1 SGHRS and CDR2 YFSETQ. This CDR3 comprises 12 residues. CDR3 protein: CASSLTGLVQYF. CDR3 DNA: TGCGCCAGCAGCTTGACGGGTTTGGTGCAGTACTTC.

V gene TRBV11-2 combines with J gene TRBJ2-7; perhaps TRBD1 as D (5 bases). This CDR3 is 14 amino acids long. Trimming removed 2 bases at V and 2 bases at J, with 10 bases between. Germline V gene data show CDR1 as SGHAT and CDR2 as FQNNGV. This CDR3 is CASSLNPGPYEQYF. CDR3 bases: TGTGCCAGCAGCTTAAATCCAGGGCCCTACGAGCAGTACTTC.

This chain joins TRBV6-5 and TRBJ2-1; 7 bases are shared with TRBD2. Germline V CDR1 and CDR2: MNHEY, SVGAGI. The CDR3 totals 16 residues. Trimming removed 2 bases from V and 5 bases from J; junction bases left unmatched: 9. CDR3: CASSYTGGRDHNEQFF. CDR3 sequence (DNA): TGTGCCAGCAGTTACACGGGGGGAAGGGACCACAATGAGCAGTTCTTC.

V is TRBV4-2 and J is TRBJ2-5, with a possible D match to TRBD2 (5 bases). The V end lost 0 bases, the J end lost 5 bases, and 10 bases lay between the germline ends. This CDR3 region has 14 residues. Per germline, CDR1 LGHNA and CDR2 YNFKEQ. The CDR3 DNA sequence: TGTGCCAGCAGCCAAGATAGAGTAGCGGAGACCCAGTACTTC. Amino acid sequence: CASSQDRVAETQYF.

The V gene is TRBV5-1, the J gene TRBJ1-1, with 10 nucleotides matching TRBD1. V dropped 4 bases and J dropped 3; count of bases not matched to a gene: 6. Per the germline V gene, CDR1 is SGHRS and CDR2 is YFSETQ. The CDR3 has 15 amino acids. The CDR3 loop is CASSIPDRGYTEAFF. The CDR3 nucleotides are TGCGCCAGCAGCATCCCGGACAGGGGGTACACTGAAGCTTTCTTT.

This sequence joins TRBV6-1 and TRBJ2-3; TRBD1 matches 7 bases. The CDR3 length is 18 residues. Germline assignment: CDR1 MNHNS and CDR2 SASEGT. Losses at the gene ends were 3 bases for V and 1 base for J; bases not matched to a gene: 13. In DNA form, the CDR3 reads TGTGCCAGCAGTGAGGGAAAGGGGGCTTATTCGGGCACAGATACGCAGTATTTT. Its protein product is CASSEGKGAYSGTDTQYF.

V is TRBV6-5 and J is TRBJ2-1, with D perhaps matching TRBD2 (5 bases). Germline loops: CDR1 MNHEY, CDR2 SVGAGI. Trimming took off 2 bases at V and 5 bases at J, with 13 bases between the two ends. This CDR3 spans 15 amino acids. The CDR3: CASSYLPGSHNEQFF. In nucleotides, the CDR3 is TGTGCCAGCAGTTACCTCCCGGGGAGCCACAATGAGCAGTTCTTC.

The CDR3: CAWSALRGRTEAFF. The CDR3 DNA follows: TGTGCCTGGAGTGCGCTAAGAGGGCGGACTGAAGCTTTCTTT. The chain uses TRBV30 and TRBJ1-1; D ambiguous. The V end lost 1 base, the J end lost 5 bases, and 14 bases lay between the germline ends. The CDR3 is made up of 14 amino acids. The germline gives CDR1 GTSNPN, CDR2 SVGIG (reference sequence).

This chain joins TRBV15 and TRBJ2-7, with D tentatively TRBD2 (5 bases). Looked up from germline, CDR1 is LNHNV and CDR2 is YYDKDF (reference sequence). Trimming left V 0 bases short and J 4 bases short, with 16 bases between. The CDR3 runs 16 residues. This CDR3 reads CATSRDRTLLLYEQYF. The CDR3 DNA is TGTGCCACCAGCAGAGATAGGACTCTACTATTATACGAGCAGTACTTC.

V and J are TRBV21-1 and TRBJ2-7; TRBD2, the table's D call, was not compared with the DNA. TRBV21-1 is described as a pseudogene. This CDR3 region has 14 residues. The CDR3, as DNA: TGTGCCAGCAGCAAAGAGGCCGGACTTTCCGAGCAGTACTTC. Its protein product is CASSKEAGLSEQYF.